This section outlines one T cell receptor (beta chain) sequence together with its context. Its antigen remains unknown. Since all of the isolated RNA was reverse transcribed, expressed TCRB transcripts were what got sequenced. Repertoires were generated with immunoSEQ multiplex PCR, while TCRdb's copy carries only in-frame clones and drops some. The data contain some 290,000 clones, around 25% of them singletons. The V end lost 5 bases, the J end lost 4 bases, and 16 bases lay between the germline ends. CDR1 MNHEY and CDR2 SMNVEV come from the germline V gene (reference sequence). The CDR3 is made up of 15 amino acids. The sample originates from a study of beta chain features in type 1 diabetes. General study results and limits: The study found moderately but significantly shorter TCRB CDR3s in all four CD4+ subsets of Type 1 diabetes patients. For cells with high TCR expression, cDNA sequencing could yield over-representation.

By way of CD45RO/CCR7/CD25/CD127/CD95/CD27, the CD4+ regulatory, stem cell-like memory, central memory and naive cells were sorted. The rearrangement uses TRBV27 and TRBJ2-3; D possibly corresponds to TRBD1 (6 bases). This sequence originates from a woman younger than 45 with type 1 diabetes. Source material: naive CD4+ T cells from blood. CDR3 nucleotides: TGTGCCAGCAGTCAAAGGGGGAGCGCCCCAGATACGCAGTATTTT. Translation gives CASSQRGSAPDTQYF.